This is a list of T cell receptor beta chains from one sample in a study of blood T cell repertoires in COVID-19. Sequencing was performed with immunoSEQ multiplex PCR; in TCRdb, only in-frame clones are kept and a portion is missing. The sample holds more than 200,000 clones, around 87% seen once. Sequencing was performed on peripheral blood. Receptors originate from a woman aged 55-75 years with COVID-19, enrolled during active disease. CDR3s include the opening cysteine and the closing phenylalanine or tryptophan. The size entry is marked missing in some rows and otherwise reads once, few, many or a size class.

j_call clone_size v_call cdr3_aa
TRBJ1-5 - TRBV19 CASNTPGWGGQPQHF
TRBJ2-1 - TRBV19 CASSYGGARSYNEQFF
TRBJ2-7 - TRBV5-4 CASSSQGLAGGGEQYF
TRBJ2-7 - TRBV5-6 CASSDRGRPPYEQYF
TRBJ1-5 - TRBV28 CASNAGRTNQPQHF
TRBJ2-1 - TRBV6-5 CASSYASGSIYNEQFF
TRBJ2-5 - TRBV19 CASRGSGSRGETQYF
TRBJ1-5 - TRBV28 CASSLSNGNQPQHF
TRBJ2-5 - TRBV7-2 CASSLVLAGGTSVPQYF
TRBJ2-7 - TRBV28 CASCYRGGSYEQYF
TRBJ1-5 - TRBV7-2 CASSLSYSRQGVQPQHF
TRBJ2-2 - TRBV6-2/TRBV6-3 CASSYATSGRPNTGELFF
TRBJ1-1 - TRBV5-1 CASKKDTSTEAFF
TRBJ1-1 few TRBV19 CASSWGGNTEAFF
TRBJ1-2 - TRBV7-2 CASSLGDRGGYTF
TRBJ1-3 few TRBV5-1 CASSMAGLNSGNTIYF
TRBJ2-7 few TRBV5-1 CASSLSISVSSGTYEQYF
TRBJ1-3 - TRBV5-1 CASSLAHGQGTGNTIYF
TRBJ2-3 - TRBV19 CASSMSAGFTDTQYF
TRBJ2-5 - TRBV24-1 CATSEARTGRGLDSQYF
TRBJ2-5 - TRBV5-4 CASSPPGGAGETQYF
TRBJ1-3 once TRBV6-5 CASNNRGFGNTIYF
TRBJ1-4 once TRBV4-2 CASSQGGTGGTNEKLFF
TRBJ2-3 - TRBV5-1 CASSFGQGAGDTQYF
TRBJ2-7 once TRBV6-2/TRBV6-3 CASSWTSGGEQYF
TRBJ1-1 - TRBV7-9 CASSSRTALNTEAFF
TRBJ1-4 - TRBV4-3 CASSQGAENEKLFF
TRBJ2-7 - TRBV18 CASSPGGYEQYF
TRBJ1-2 once TRBV28 CASSWRDGTGYTF
TRBJ1-3 - TRBV13 CASSLKTGAGYSGNTIYF
TRBJ2-1 - TRBV15 CATSREGQKSEQFF
TRBJ1-6 - TRBV19 CASSARNNSPLHF
TRBJ1-2 - TRBV7-9 CASSPGQDRGYTF
TRBJ2-5 - TRBV5-8 CASSLEGTRGETQYF
TRBJ1-5 - TRBV2 CASSLTVLNQPQHF
TRBJ2-3 few TRBV5-1 CASSLGRAGPTDTQYF
TRBJ1-6 - TRBV4-1 CASSQGGTGAGSPLHF
TRBJ2-7 - TRBV5-1 CASSLGRDPTYEQYF
TRBJ2-1 - TRBV10-1 CASSKGSPSGIYSYNEQFF
TRBJ1-1 - TRBV3-1/TRBV3-2 CASSHVWDRRGTEAFF
TRBJ1-6 - TRBV5-6 CASSSITTNSPLHF
TRBJ2-2 - TRBV19 CASSLAGRSTGELFF
TRBJ2-7 - TRBV6-5 CASTQTSGTPYEQYF
TRBJ2-7 - TRBV7-2 CASSSPGSLLYEQYF
TRBJ1-1 - TRBV28 CASSLAGTGRTEAFF
TRBJ2-6 - TRBV3-1/TRBV3-2 CASSQVRGLGANVLTF
TRBJ1-3 - TRBV6-5 CASSQSGDSGNTIYF
TRBJ1-1 - TRBV7-6 CASSFLPAQERNTEAFF
TRBJ2-2 - TRBV6-5 CASNGLVNTGELFF
TRBJ2-4 - TRBV7-2 CASSLAFGQADIQYF
TRBJ1-2 - TRBV6-5 CASGSLGDRYHGYTF
TRBJ1-5 - TRBV28 CASGQGGYLNQPQHF
TRBJ2-7 once TRBV5-1 CASSSTVSYEQYF